What follows are 16 T cell receptor beta chains derived from one specimen sequenced in a study of shared clonotypes between healthy human individuals (dated by TCRdb to the early 2020s). For the CD8 naive samples, CD45RO-negative cells were positively selected for CCR7, yielding a CD45RA+CCR7+ population from which TemRA cells were excluded. Library generation was performed with the immunoSEQ multiplex PCR assay. TCRdb mirrors the immuneACCESS table, restricted to in-frame sequences. Some clones are absent from its copies; in checked studies, under half trace to an unresolved V gene, and the reason for the others is unknown. For this sample the table gives about 2.1 million clones, of which about 93% were detected only once. The leading ten clones occupy roughly 1.7% of the sample. Sequencing was carried out using naive CD8+ T cells from PBMCs. This specimen's cell subset or site label, per the study, means: CD45RA+CCR7+. The receptors shown here come from a man younger than 35 in good health. Some clones in this sample may be carry-over from other donors' samples.

This clone has only a few counts. The chain employs TRBV13 and TRBJ1-1, with TRBD1 matching 9 bases. The CDR3 runs 13 residues. V shed 5 bases and J 5 bases; nucleotides not matched to a gene: 3. In germline, CDR1 is PRHDT, CDR2 FYEKMQ (reference sequence). CDR3 in amino acids: CASSRDRGTEAFF. DNA of the CDR3: TGTGCCAGCAGCCGTGACAGGGGGACTGAAGCTTTCTTT.

The genes are TRBV6-5 and TRBJ2-7, with D maybe TRBD1 (5 bases). CDR3 size: 13 residues. V was pared by 2 bases and J by 6 bases, with 11 bases between. The germline V gene has CDR1 MNHEY and CDR2 SVGAGI. The DNA for the CDR3 is TGTGCCAGCAGTTACGTTCCAGGGTCCGAGCAGTACTTC. This gives the protein CASSYVPGSEQYF.

V usage is TRBV9 and J usage is TRBJ2-1, with D possibly TRBD2 on 5 matching bases. There are 16 residues in the CDR3. The germline V gene encodes CDR1 SGDLS and CDR2 YYNGEE. Trimming left V 4 bases short and J 2 bases short, with 16 bases between. The chain's CDR3 is CASSPSGGSPYNEQFF. CDR3 nucleotide sequence: TGTGCCAGCAGCCCTAGTGGCGGGTCCCCCTACAATGAGCAGTTCTTC.

V gene TRBV27 combines with J gene TRBJ2-7; D is perhaps TRBD2 (5 bases). The CDR3 has 14 amino acids. Trimming took 4 bases from V and 4 from J, leaving 14 bases between them. Per germline, CDR1 MNHEY and CDR2 SMNVEV (reference sequence). The CDR3 region is CASSSLMRAYEQYF. The CDR3 coding sequence is TGTGCCAGCAGTTCCCTGATGAGGGCTTACGAGCAGTACTTC.

This rearrangement joins TRBV27 to TRBJ2-7, with 8 positions matching TRBD1. This CDR3 spans 16 amino acids. Germline CDR1 reads MNHEY; CDR2 reads SMNVEV (reference sequence). With V trimmed by 3 bases and J by 5 bases, 12 bases remained unmatched. The CDR3 loop reads CASSLGPGQGGDEQYF. The CDR3 DNA reads TGTGCCAGCAGTTTGGGGCCAGGACAGGGTGGAGACGAGCAGTACTTC.

The rearrangement links TRBV19 to TRBJ2-1; D possibly matches TRBD1 or TRBD2 (5 bases each). CDR1 and CDR2 from the germline V gene are LNHDA and SQIVND (reference sequence). The CDR3 contains 15 residues. The V gene lost 6 bases and the J gene lost 3 bases, with 15 bases spanning the gap. The DNA for the CDR3 is TGTGCCAGTAGGGGTACAGCGGACAACTACAATGAGCAGTTCTTC. It codes for CASRGTADNYNEQFF.

The J gene is TRBJ2-7, the V gene TRBV10-3; 7 nucleotides agree with TRBD1. Germline V gene lookup returns CDR1 ENHRY and CDR2 SYGVKD. V lost 2 bases and J lost 6; bases outside the gene matches: 10. The CDR3 is 15 amino acids. CDR3: CAISELQGTLGEQYF. The CDR3 nucleotides are TGTGCCATCAGTGAGCTACAGGGGACCCTTGGCGAGCAGTACTTC.

In nucleotides, the CDR3 is TGCAGCACTACAGGGGGCTCCTACAATGAGCAGTTCTTC. As protein: CSTTGGSYNEQFF. The V gene is TRBV29-1, the J gene TRBJ2-1; 8 nucleotides line up with TRBD1. Trimming removed 8 bases from V and 0 bases from J; junction bases left unmatched: 3. The CDR3 is 13 amino acids. Germline CDR1 SQVTM, CDR2 ANQGSEA.

Worth noting for this clone: The same CDR3 can be traced to other DNA sequences in this sample. The genes are TRBV9 and TRBJ2-7; 14 nucleotides agree with TRBD2. V was clipped by 4 bases and J by 4 bases; unmatched bases: 7. The CDR3 is 16 residues long. The V gene's germline CDR1 is SGDLS and CDR2 YYNGEE. CDR3 amino acids: CASSPSGTSGSYEQYF. The CDR3 coding sequence is TGTGCCAGCAGCCCATCCGGGACTAGCGGGAGTTACGAGCAGTACTTC.

The chain has TRBV9 and TRBJ2-2; 12 nucleotides align to TRBD2. V shed 0 bases and J 1 base; nucleotides not matched to a gene: 4. This CDR3 is 18 amino acids long. CDR1 and CDR2 (germline): SGDLS, YYNGEE. CDR3 amino acids: CASSVATSGRRNTGELFF. The CDR3 bases are TGTGCCAGCAGCGTAGCTACTAGCGGGAGGCGGAACACCGGGGAGCTGTTTTTT.

CDR3 sequence: CASSLERLPSGEQFF. In nucleotides, the CDR3 is TGTGCCAGCAGCTTAGAACGTCTACCGTCGGGTGAGCAGTTCTTC. The chain links TRBV7-6 to TRBJ2-1, with unresolved D. CDR3 length: 15 amino acids. The V and J ends lost 1 base and 9 bases respectively, with 16 bases between them. CDR1 SGHVS and CDR2 FNYEAQ come from the germline V gene.

As DNA, the CDR3 is TGTGCCAGCAGCTTGGGACTAGCCGCTAACTCCTACAATGAGCAGTTCTTC. It yields the protein CASSLGLAANSYNEQFF. The chain links TRBV7-8 to TRBJ2-1; 9 bases agree with TRBD2. This CDR3 region has 17 residues. With 3 bases clipped from V and 0 bases from J, the junction kept 6 bases outside the gene matches. Germline V gene data show CDR1 as SGHVS and CDR2 as FQNEAQ.

The DNA for the CDR3 is TGTGCCAGCAGCTCAAACCCACGACAGAAAAGCTCTGGGGCCAACGTCCTGACTTTC. Protein product: CASSSNPRQKSSGANVLTF. The gene calls are TRBV27 and TRBJ2-6, with a possible D match to TRBD1 (5 bases). The length of the CDR3 is 19 residues. V dropped 6 bases and J dropped 0 bases, with 21 bases sitting between them. Germline values: CDR1 MNHEY, CDR2 SMNVEV (reference sequence).

The gene calls are TRBV14 and TRBJ2-5; D call uncertain. The germline V and J ends were trimmed by 4 bases and 1 base, with 4 bases remaining between them. Germline V lookup: CDR1 SGHDN, CDR2 FVKESK. This CDR3 has 12 amino acids. The CDR3 DNA sequence: TGTGCCAGCAGCCGTACCCAAGAGACCCAGTACTTC. Its protein is CASSRTQETQYF.

The chain links TRBV4-1 to TRBJ2-3; perhaps TRBD2 as D (6 bases). CDR1 and CDR2 (germline): MGHRA, YSYEKL. Between the trimmed V and J ends, which lost 8 bases and 6 bases, there was a span of 12 bases. This CDR3 is built from 12 residues. The chain's CDR3 is CASRARGDTQYF. The CDR3 nucleotides read TGCGCCAGCCGAGCCCGGGGGGATACGCAGTATTTT.

The V and J genes are TRBV7-9 and TRBJ2-5; D gene unclear. CDR3 size: 13 residues. CDR1 and CDR2 from the germline V gene are SEHNR and FQNEAQ (reference sequence). Trimming took off 5 bases at V and 4 bases at J, with 11 bases between the two ends. Written as DNA, the CDR3 is TGTGCCAGCAGCGGGCAGGCAGCAGAGACCCAGTACTTC. It is translated as CASSGQAAETQYF.